This T cell receptor beta chain was identified in a study of neoadjuvant anti-PD-1 for oral cavity cancer. Study at large: Most patients had three to four biweekly doses of 3 mg/kg nivolumab before resection.

Germline-derived CDR1 and CDR2 are MDHEN and SYDVKM. The junction had 3 bases not matched to a gene; V was cut back by 5 bases and J by 0 bases. This CDR3 is built from 15 residues. These oral cavity squamous cell carcinomas were HPV-negative and locally advanced. This clone was counted a few times. Clones were sequenced by immunoSEQ multiplex PCR, and TCRdb holds only the in-frame ones, with some missing. The table records fewer than 20,000 clones, about three fifths of them present only once. V gene TRBV28 combines with J gene TRBJ1-3; 8 bases are shared with TRBD1. This receptor was taken from a person between 40 and 79 years old with oral cavity squamous cell carcinoma. Material: PBMCs, obtained before nivolumab (anti-PD-1) treatment. The CDR3 nucleotides are TGTGCCAGCAGTCCTGGGACAGGCTCTGGAAACACCATATATTTT. Translating it yields CASSPGTGSGNTIYF.